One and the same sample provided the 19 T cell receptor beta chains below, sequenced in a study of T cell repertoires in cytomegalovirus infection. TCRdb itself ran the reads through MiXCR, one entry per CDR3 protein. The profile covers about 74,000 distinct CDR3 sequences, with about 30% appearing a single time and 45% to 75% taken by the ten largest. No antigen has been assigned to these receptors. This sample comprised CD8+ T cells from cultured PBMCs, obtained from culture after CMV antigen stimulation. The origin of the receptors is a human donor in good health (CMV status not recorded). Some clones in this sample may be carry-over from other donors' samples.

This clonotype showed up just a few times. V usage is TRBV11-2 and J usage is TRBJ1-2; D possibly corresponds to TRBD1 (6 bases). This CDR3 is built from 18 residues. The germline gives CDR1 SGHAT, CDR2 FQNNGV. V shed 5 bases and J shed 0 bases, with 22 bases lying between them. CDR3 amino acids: CASSARGTSGGANYGYTF. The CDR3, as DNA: TGTGCCAGCAGCGCACGCGGGACATCCGGCGGTGCTAACTATGGCTACACCTTC.

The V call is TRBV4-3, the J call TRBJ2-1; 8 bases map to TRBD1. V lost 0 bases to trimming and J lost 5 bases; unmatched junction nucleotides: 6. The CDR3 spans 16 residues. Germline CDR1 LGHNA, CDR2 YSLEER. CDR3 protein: CASSQDNRGVHNEQFF. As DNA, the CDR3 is TGCGCCAGCAGCCAAGACAACAGGGGGGTTCACAATGAGCAGTTCTTC.

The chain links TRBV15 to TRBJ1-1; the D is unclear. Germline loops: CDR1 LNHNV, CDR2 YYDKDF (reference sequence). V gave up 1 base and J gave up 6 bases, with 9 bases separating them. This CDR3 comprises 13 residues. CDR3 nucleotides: TGTGCCACCAGCAGAGTTACGGCAGCTGAAGCTTTCTTT. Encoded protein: CATSRVTAAEAFF.

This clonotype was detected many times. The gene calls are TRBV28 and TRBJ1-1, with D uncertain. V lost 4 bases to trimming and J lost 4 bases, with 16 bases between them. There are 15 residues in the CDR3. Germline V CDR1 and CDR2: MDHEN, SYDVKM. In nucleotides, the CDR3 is TGTGCCAGCAGTTCCCCCTTACAAGGGTTCACTGAAGCTTTCTTT. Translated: CASSSPLQGFTEAFF.

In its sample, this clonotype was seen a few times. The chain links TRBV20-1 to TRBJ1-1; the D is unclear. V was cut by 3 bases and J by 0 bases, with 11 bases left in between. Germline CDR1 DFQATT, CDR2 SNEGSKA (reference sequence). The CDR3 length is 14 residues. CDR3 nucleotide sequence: TGCAGTGCTAGCGGCCGAGACATGAACACTGAAGCTTTCTTT. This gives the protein CSASGRDMNTEAFF.

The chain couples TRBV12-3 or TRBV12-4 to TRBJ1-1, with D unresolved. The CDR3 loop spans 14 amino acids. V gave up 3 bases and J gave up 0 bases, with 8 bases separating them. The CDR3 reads CASSFGQMNTEAFF. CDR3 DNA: TGTGCCAGCAGTTTTGGGCAGATGAACACTGAAGCTTTCTTT.

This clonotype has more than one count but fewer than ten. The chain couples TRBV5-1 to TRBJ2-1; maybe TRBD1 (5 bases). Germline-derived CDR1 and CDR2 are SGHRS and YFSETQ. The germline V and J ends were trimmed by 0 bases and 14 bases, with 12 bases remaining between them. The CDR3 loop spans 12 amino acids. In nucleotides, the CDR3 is TGCGCCAGCAGCTTGGACAGGCGATGGGAGTTCTTC. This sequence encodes CASSLDRRWEFF. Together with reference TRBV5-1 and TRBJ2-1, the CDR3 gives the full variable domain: KAGVTQTPRYLIKTRGQQVTLSCSPISGHRSVSWYQQTPGQGLQFLFEYFSETQRNKGNFPGRFSGRQFSNSRSEMNVSTLELGDSALYLCASSLDRRWEFFGPGTRLTVL.

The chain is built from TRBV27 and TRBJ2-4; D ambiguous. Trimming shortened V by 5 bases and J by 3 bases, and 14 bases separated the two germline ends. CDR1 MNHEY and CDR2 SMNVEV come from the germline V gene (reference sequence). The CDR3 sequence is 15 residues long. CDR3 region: CASSLIGYGKNIQYF. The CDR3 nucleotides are TGTGCCAGCAGTCTTATCGGCTATGGCAAAAACATTCAGTACTTC.

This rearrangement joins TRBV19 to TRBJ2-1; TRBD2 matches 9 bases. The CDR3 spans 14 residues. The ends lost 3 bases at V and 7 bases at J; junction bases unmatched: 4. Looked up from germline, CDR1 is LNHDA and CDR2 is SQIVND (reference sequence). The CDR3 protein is CASSISAGGNEQFF. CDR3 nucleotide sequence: TGTGCCAGTAGTATTTCCGCGGGAGGGAATGAGCAGTTCTTC.

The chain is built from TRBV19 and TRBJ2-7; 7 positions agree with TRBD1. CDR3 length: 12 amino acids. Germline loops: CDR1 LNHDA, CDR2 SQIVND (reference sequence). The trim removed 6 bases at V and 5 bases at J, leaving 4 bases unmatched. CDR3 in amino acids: CASSRTGNEQYF. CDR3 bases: TGTGCCAGTAGCCGGACAGGCAACGAGCAGTACTTC. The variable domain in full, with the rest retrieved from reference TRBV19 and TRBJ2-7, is DGGITQSPKYLFRKEGQNVTLSCEQNLNHDAMYWYRQDPGQGLRLIYYSQIVNDFQKGDIAEGYSVSREKKESFPLTVTSAQKNPTAFYLCASSRTGNEQYFGPGTRLTVT.

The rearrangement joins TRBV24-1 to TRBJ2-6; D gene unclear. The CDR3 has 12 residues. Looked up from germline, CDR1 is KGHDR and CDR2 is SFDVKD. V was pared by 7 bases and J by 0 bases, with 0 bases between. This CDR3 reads CATSSGANVLTF. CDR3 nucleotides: TGTGCCACCAGCTCTGGGGCCAACGTCCTGACTTTC.

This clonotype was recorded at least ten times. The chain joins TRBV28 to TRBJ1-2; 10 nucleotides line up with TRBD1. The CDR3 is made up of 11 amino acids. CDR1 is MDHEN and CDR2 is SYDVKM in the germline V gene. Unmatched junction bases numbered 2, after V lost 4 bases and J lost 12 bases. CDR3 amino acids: CASSSGQGDTF. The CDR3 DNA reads TGTGCCAGCAGTTCCGGACAGGGGGACACCTTC.

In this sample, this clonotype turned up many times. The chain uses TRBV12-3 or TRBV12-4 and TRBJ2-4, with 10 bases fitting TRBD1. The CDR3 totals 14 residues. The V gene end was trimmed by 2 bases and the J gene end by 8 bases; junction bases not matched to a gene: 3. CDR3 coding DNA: TGTGCCAGCAGTTTATGGGACAGGGGAGACATTCAGTACTTC. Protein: CASSLWDRGDIQYF.

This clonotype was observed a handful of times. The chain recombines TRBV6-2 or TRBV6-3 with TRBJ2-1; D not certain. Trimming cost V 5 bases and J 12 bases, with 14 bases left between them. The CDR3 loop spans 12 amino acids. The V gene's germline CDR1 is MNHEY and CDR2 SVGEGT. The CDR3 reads CASSPWSGGQFF. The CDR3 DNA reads TGTGCCAGCAGTCCTTGGTCGGGTGGGCAGTTCTTC.

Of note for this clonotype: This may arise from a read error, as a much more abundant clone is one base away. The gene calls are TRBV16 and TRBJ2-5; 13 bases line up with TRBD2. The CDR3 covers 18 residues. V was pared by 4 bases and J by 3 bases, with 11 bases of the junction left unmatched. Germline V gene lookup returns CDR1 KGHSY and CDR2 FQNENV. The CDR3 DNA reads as TGTGCCAGCAGCCGGACTAGCGGGAGTTTGGTTAGTGAAGAGACCCAGTACTTC. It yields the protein CASSRTSGSLVSEETQYF.

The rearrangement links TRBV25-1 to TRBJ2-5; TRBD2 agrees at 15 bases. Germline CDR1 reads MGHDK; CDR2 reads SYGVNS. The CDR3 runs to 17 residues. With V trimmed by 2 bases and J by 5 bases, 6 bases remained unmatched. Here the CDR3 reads CASSEAGLAGGEETQYF. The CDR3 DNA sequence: TGTGCCAGCAGTGAAGCCGGACTAGCGGGAGGGGAGGAGACCCAGTACTTC.

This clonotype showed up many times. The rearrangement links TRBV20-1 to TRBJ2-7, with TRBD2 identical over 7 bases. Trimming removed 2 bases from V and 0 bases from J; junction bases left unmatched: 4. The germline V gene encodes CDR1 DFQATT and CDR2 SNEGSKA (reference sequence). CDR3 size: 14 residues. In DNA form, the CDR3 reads TGCAGTGCTAGAAGGCTAGCGGACTCCTACGAGCAGTACTTC. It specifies CSARRLADSYEQYF.

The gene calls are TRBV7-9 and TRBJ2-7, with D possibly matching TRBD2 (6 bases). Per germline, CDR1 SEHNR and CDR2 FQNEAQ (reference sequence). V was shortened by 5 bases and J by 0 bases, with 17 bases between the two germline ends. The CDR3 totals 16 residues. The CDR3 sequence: CASSPRGLGVSYEQYF. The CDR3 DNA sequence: TGTGCCAGCAGCCCTCGGGGGTTGGGGGTCTCCTACGAGCAGTACTTC.

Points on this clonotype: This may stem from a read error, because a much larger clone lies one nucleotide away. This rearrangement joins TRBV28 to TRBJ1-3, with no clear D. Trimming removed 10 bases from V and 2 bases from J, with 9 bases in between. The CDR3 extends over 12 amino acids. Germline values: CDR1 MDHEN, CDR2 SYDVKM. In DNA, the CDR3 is TGTGCCAACACAGTGGCTGGAAACACCATATATTTT. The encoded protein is CANTVAGNTIYF. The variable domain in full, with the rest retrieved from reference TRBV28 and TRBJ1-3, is DVKVTQSSRYLVKRTGEKVFLECVQDMDHENMFWYRQDPGLGLRLIYFSYDVKMKEKGDIPEGYSVSREKKERFSLILESASTNQTSMYLCANTVAGNTIYFGEGSWLTVV.